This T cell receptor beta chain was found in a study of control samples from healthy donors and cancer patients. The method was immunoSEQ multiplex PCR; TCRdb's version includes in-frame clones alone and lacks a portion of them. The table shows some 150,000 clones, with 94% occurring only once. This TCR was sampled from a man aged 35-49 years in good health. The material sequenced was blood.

DNA for the CDR3: TGCGCCAGCAGCCCCCTGGACCCACCGGGGCTGTTTTTT. It encodes CASSPLDPPGLFF. This rearrangement joins TRBV4-1 to TRBJ2-2; D call uncertain. V was pared by 4 bases and J by 13 bases, with 16 bases between. In germline, CDR1 is MGHRA, CDR2 YSYEKL. This CDR3 comprises 13 residues.